The T cell receptor beta chain described here comes from a study of molecular identifiers for immune sequencing clone quantification. Previously described methods with listed TCR primers produced the bulk TCR libraries. TCRdb re-called the PCR reads through MiXCR, storing one row per CDR3 protein. Among 460,000 or so distinct CDR3 sequences listed, about 26% were seen once. CD8+CD4-CCR7+CD45RA+ cells were sorted as naive CD8 T cells. The CDR3 loop spans 15 amino acids. Between the trimmed V and J ends, which lost 3 bases and 2 bases, there was a span of 14 bases. CDR1 is SGHAT and CDR2 is FQDESV in the germline V gene (reference sequence).

The chain uses TRBV11-1 and TRBJ2-7, with D possibly TRBD2 on 6 matching bases. This receptor was taken from a human donor in good health. Some libraries in this study had Jurkat cell RNA spiked in. Sequencing was carried out using naive CD8+ T cells from blood, with Jurkat cell RNA spiked in. Specified subset: FACS-sorted CD8+CD4-CCR7+CD45RA+ naive T cells. CDR3 in amino acids: CASSFLASVPYEQYF. In nucleotides, the CDR3 is TGTGCCAGCAGCTTCTTGGCTAGCGTACCCTACGAGCAGTACTTC.